The present entry profiles one TCR beta chain with its context. The antigen is not known. The record originates from a study of vaccination effects on CD4 cells after COVID-19. Looking at the study overall: The post-vaccine samples were taken, at the median, 72 days after the second dose.

Clones were sequenced by immunoSEQ multiplex PCR, and TCRdb holds only the in-frame ones, with some missing. The sample has over 25,000 clones, roughly 80% seen once. ViraFEST assay sequencing came after antigen-specific CD4+ T cells were expanded with viral peptide pools. When ten to eleven days of culture had elapsed, CD4+ T cells were isolated. Participants completed two doses of the BNT162b2 or mRNA-1273 vaccine. The healthy vaccine recipients, who had no prior SARS-CoV-2 infection, showed negative nucleocapsid antibodies. After 1.8 million or so PBMC were placed in each well, they were cultured with roughly 11 IU/ml IL-2 and approximately 9.4 ug/ml peptides. Overall study results and limits: Late post-vaccination samples showed marked contraction of infection- and vaccine-induced clones.

The specimen was CD4+ T cells from PBMCs cultured with SARS-CoV-2 spike peptides, collected after COVID-19 vaccination. This clonotype was obtained from a human donor who received a COVID-19 vaccine. Some clones in this sample may be carry-over from other donors' samples.

CDR3 bases: TGTGCCAGCAGCATGGGACTAGCGGGGAAAGAGACCCAGTACTTC. The encoded protein is CASSMGLAGKETQYF. This rearrangement joins TRBV7-2 to TRBJ2-5; 13 nucleotides align to TRBD2. V shed 5 bases, J shed 3 bases, and the junction held 3 bases outside the gene matches. Germline lookup yields CDR1 SGHTA and CDR2 FQGNSA. The CDR3 consists of 15 residues.